Below, 17 T cell receptor beta chains from the same sample are listed, as sequenced in a study of radiotherapy plus CTLA-4 blockade in lung cancer. Repertoires were generated with immunoSEQ multiplex PCR, while TCRdb's copy carries only in-frame clones and drops some. The sample records more than 90,000 clones, 85% to 90% being singletons. The starting material was peripheral blood, obtained from a patient treated with radiotherapy plus ipilimumab. These receptors were collected from a human donor with non-small cell lung cancer that progressed on radiotherapy plus ipilimumab.

This clone came up once. The V gene is TRBV5-1, the J gene TRBJ1-2; D call uncertain. CDR3 length: 17 amino acids. Germline V gene data show CDR1 as SGHRS and CDR2 as YFSETQ. Between the trimmed V and J ends, which lost 0 bases and 3 bases, there was a span of 18 bases. The CDR3 reads CASSLGGKGTNHYGYTF. The CDR3 coding sequence is TGCGCCAGCAGCTTGGGTGGAAAGGGTACCAACCACTATGGCTACACCTTC.

The chain joins TRBV27 to TRBJ2-3, with D possibly TRBD1 on 6 matching bases. V was pared by 5 bases and J by 2 bases, with 11 bases between. Germline CDR1 reads MNHEY; CDR2 reads SMNVEV (reference sequence). This CDR3 has 14 amino acids. The chain's CDR3 is CASSTGTITDTQYF. The CDR3, as DNA: TGTGCCAGCAGTACAGGGACCATCACAGATACGCAGTATTTT.

This clone was seen just once. The chain links TRBV2 to TRBJ1-4, with 7 bases aligning to TRBD1. Germline trimming cut 5 bases from V and 10 bases from J; bases unmatched to any gene: 7. Germline V CDR1 and CDR2: SNHLY, FYNNEI. The CDR3 loop spans 13 amino acids. The CDR3 is CASSRQGEGKLFF. CDR3 nucleotides: TGTGCCAGCAGTAGACAGGGTGAAGGAAAACTGTTTTTT.

Only one count was recorded for this clone. The chain couples TRBV6-1 to TRBJ1-2; D remains unclear. There are 13 residues in the CDR3. The V gene's germline CDR1 is MNHNS and CDR2 SASEGT. V was trimmed by 5 bases and J by 2 bases, leaving 9 bases between them. CDR3 loop: CASSQDGNYGYTF. The CDR3 nucleotides are TGTGCCAGCAGTCAGGACGGAAACTATGGCTACACCTTC.

Notes on this clone: The junction and the germline gene differ at one end; a read error may be behind it. This sequence joins TRBV7-7 and TRBJ2-5; D gene ambiguous. The CDR3 covers 14 residues. Germline V gene sequence: CDR1 SSHAT, CDR2 FNYEAQ (reference sequence). CDR3 nucleotide sequence: TGTGCTAGCAGCTTAGGCCGGAACCAAGAGACCCAGTACTTC. Protein product: CASSLGRNQETQYF. The variable domain in full, with the rest retrieved from reference TRBV7-7 and TRBJ2-5, is GAGVSQSPRYKVTKRGQDVTLRCDPISSHATLYWYQQALGQGPEFLTYFNYEAQPDKSGLPSDRFSAERPEGSISTLTIQRTEQRDSAMYRCASSLGRNQETQYFGPGTRLLVL.

V is TRBV5-1 and J is TRBJ1-2; D possibly corresponds to TRBD1 (5 bases). The ends were cut back, 0 bases at V and 8 bases at J, with 20 bases in the middle. The germline V gene has CDR1 SGHRS and CDR2 YFSETQ. The CDR3 is 16 residues long. This CDR3 reads CASSLGGADGQAGYTF. The CDR3 bases are TGCGCCAGCAGCTTGGGAGGGGCCGACGGGCAGGCAGGCTACACCTTC. Together with reference TRBV5-1 and TRBJ1-2, the CDR3 gives the full variable domain: KAGVTQTPRYLIKTRGQQVTLSCSPISGHRSVSWYQQTPGQGLQFLFEYFSETQRNKGNFPGRFSGRQFSNSRSEMNVSTLELGDSALYLCASSLGGADGQAGYTFGSGTRLTVV.

The chain carries TRBV4-1 and TRBJ1-1; unclear D gene. Germline CDR1 reads MGHRA; CDR2 reads YSYEKL. Trimming shortened V by 4 bases and J by 1 base, and 13 bases separated the two germline ends. This CDR3 has 15 residues. CDR3 DNA sequence: TGCGCCAGCAGCCGTTCTGGATCGGCGAACACTGAAGCTTTCTTT. Translation: CASSRSGSANTEAFF.

The V gene is TRBV18, the J gene TRBJ2-5, with a tentative D call TRBD2 (6 bases). Germline assignment: CDR1 KGHSH and CDR2 LQKENI. V was pared by 3 bases and J by 5 bases, with 31 bases between. There are 20 residues in the CDR3. The CDR3 reads CASSPLFSGLSLNTLETQYF. CDR3 coding DNA: TGTGCCAGCTCACCGCTTTTTAGCGGACTTAGCTTAAACACGTTGGAGACCCAGTACTTC.

V usage is TRBV5-1 and J usage is TRBJ2-1; 8 bases are a match to TRBD1. CDR1 and CDR2 (germline): SGHRS, YFSETQ. This CDR3 region has 14 residues. V was clipped by 4 bases and J by 3 bases; unmatched bases: 3. This CDR3 reads CASSGGQVYNEQFF. CDR3 sequence (DNA): TGCGCCAGCAGCGGGGGACAGGTCTACAATGAGCAGTTCTTC.

This clone was found a few times. This chain connects TRBV18 to TRBJ1-2; D unresolved. The CDR3 loop spans 15 amino acids. The ends were cut back, 2 bases at V and 2 bases at J, with 12 bases in the middle. In germline, CDR1 is KGHSH, CDR2 LQKENI. For the CDR3, the DNA is TGTGCCAGCTCACCATTAACCGGTGAGAACTATGGCTACACCTTC. Translated: CASSPLTGENYGYTF.

V is TRBV9 and J is TRBJ2-1; D is undetermined. The CDR3 is 15 residues long. Germline CDR1 is SGDLS and CDR2 is YYNGEE. With 2 bases removed from V and 4 bases from J, the gap between germline ends came to 13 bases. Written as DNA, the CDR3 is TGTGCCAGCAGCGTCGACGTGTCGGCGTACAATGAGCAGTTCTTC. It translates to CASSVDVSAYNEQFF.

The J gene is TRBJ1-3, the V gene TRBV7-2; perhaps TRBD1 as D (6 bases). The V gene lost 11 bases and the J gene lost 0 bases, with 11 bases spanning the gap. This CDR3 contains 13 residues. Germline V gives CDR1 SGHTA, CDR2 FQGNSA. Here the CDR3 DNA reads TGTGCCGGGGGGGGCTCCTCTGGAAACACCATATATTTT. This sequence encodes CAGGGSSGNTIYF.

This chain uses TRBV30 with TRBJ1-1; D perhaps matches TRBD1 (5 bases). V was cut by 7 bases and J by 6 bases, with 12 bases left in between. The CDR3 has 11 residues. Germline V CDR1 and CDR2: GTSNPN, SVGIG (reference sequence). CDR3 coding DNA: TGTGCCTTCTCAGGGAGGGCTGAAGCTTTCTTT. Its protein is CAFSGRAEAFF.

This chain's CDR3 is CVAGGGDTQYF. CDR3 coding DNA: TGTGTAGCGGGAGGCGGAGATACGCAGTATTTT. The V call is TRBV2, the J call TRBJ2-3, with 10 bases identical to TRBD2. CDR1 is SNHLY, CDR2 FYNNEI, per germline. The CDR3 has 11 residues.

The J gene is TRBJ2-7, the V gene TRBV5-1; TRBD2 matches at 10 bases. Germline V gene data show CDR1 as SGHRS and CDR2 as YFSETQ. J lost 6 bases, V lost 4 bases, and 10 bases had no gene match. This CDR3 region has 15 residues. The CDR3 is CASSQTSGPPLEQYF. DNA of the CDR3: TGCGCCAGCAGCCAGACTAGCGGGCCCCCCCTCGAGCAGTACTTC.

The chain uses TRBV9 and TRBJ1-1; TRBD1 is a possible D gene (5 bases). The CDR3 has 15 amino acids. Trimming removed 3 bases from V and 3 bases from J, with 15 bases in between. Germline V gene data show CDR1 as SGDLS and CDR2 as YYNGEE. The CDR3 region has the DNA TGTGCCAGCAGCGCTCAGGGTGCCGTGGACACTGAAGCTTTCTTT. Its protein is CASSAQGAVDTEAFF.

V usage is TRBV9 and J usage is TRBJ2-1, with D unresolved. V lost 7 bases and J 14 bases, leaving 16 bases between the germline ends. Per germline, CDR1 SGDLS and CDR2 YYNGEE. The CDR3 is 11 residues long. The CDR3 reads CASGNRGVKFF. The CDR3 nucleotides are TGTGCCAGCGGAAACCGTGGGGTAAAGTTCTTC.